The sample holds many counts of the clone carrying this T cell receptor beta chain. This sample is drawn from a study of neurological immune-mediated disorders. The time point is: longitudinal time-point 2. The unsorted libraries originated from 2 million PBMCs kept at -80 C. TCRdb redid the calling of the 5' RACE reads with MiXCR, one entry per CDR3 protein. The sample has over 75,000 distinct CDR3 sequences, approximately 6% seen once. Germline assignment: CDR1 SGHTA and CDR2 FQGNSA. The V end was cut by 5 bases, the J end by 1 base, with 8 bases between. The CDR3 is 13 amino acids. Sequencing was done on a sample of PBMCs. This receptor was identified in a woman aged 55-69 years with multiple sclerosis. V usage is TRBV7-2 and J usage is TRBJ1-1; tentative D call: TRBD1 (6 bases). CDR3 nucleotides: TGTGCCAGCAGCCCGGGACAGAACACTGAAGCTTTCTTT. This translates into CASSPGQNTEAFF.